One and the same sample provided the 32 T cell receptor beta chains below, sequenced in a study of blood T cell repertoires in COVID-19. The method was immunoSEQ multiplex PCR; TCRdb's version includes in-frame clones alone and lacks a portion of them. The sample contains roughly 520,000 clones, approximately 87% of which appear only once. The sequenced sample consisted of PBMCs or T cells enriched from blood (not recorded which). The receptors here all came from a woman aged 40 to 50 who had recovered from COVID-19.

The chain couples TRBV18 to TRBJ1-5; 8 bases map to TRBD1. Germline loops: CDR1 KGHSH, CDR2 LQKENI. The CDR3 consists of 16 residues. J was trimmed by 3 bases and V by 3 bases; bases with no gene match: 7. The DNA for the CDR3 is TGTGCCAGCTCACCTTCCCGGACAGGGAACAATCAGCCCCAGCATTTT. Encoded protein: CASSPSRTGNNQPQHF.

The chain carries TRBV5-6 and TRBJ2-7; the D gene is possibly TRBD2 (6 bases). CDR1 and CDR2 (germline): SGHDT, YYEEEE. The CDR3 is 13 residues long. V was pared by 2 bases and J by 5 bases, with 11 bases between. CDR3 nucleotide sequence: TGTGCCAGCAGCTTTGGAGGGTCCAACGAGCAGTACTTC. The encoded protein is CASSFGGSNEQYF.

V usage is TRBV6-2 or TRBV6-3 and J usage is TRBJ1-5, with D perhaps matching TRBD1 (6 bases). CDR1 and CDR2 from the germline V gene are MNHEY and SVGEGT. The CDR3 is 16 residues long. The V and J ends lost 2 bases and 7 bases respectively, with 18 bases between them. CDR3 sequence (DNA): TGTGCCAGCAGTTACCCGACGGCAGGGGTACGGCAGCCCCAGCATTTT. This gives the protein CASSYPTAGVRQPQHF.

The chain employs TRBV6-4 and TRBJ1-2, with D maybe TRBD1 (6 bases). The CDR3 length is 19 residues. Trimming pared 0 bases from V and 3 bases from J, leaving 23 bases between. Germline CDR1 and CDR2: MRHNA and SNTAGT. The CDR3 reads CASSDSIYRDQSYYYGYTF. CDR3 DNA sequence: TGTGCCAGCAGTGACTCGATATACAGGGATCAGTCATATTACTATGGCTACACCTTC.

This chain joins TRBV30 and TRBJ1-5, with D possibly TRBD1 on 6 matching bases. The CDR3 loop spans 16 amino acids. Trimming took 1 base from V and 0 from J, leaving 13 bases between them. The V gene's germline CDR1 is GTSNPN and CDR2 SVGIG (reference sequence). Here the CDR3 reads CAWSDLLRGSNQPQHF. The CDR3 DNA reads TGTGCCTGGAGTGACCTACTCAGGGGTAGCAATCAGCCCCAGCATTTT.

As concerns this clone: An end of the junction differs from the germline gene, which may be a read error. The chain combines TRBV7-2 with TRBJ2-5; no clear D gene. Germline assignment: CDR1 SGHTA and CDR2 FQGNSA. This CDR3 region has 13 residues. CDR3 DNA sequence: TGTGCCAGCAGCTTAGTCACTAAAGAGCCCCAGTACTTC. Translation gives CASSLVTKEPQYF.

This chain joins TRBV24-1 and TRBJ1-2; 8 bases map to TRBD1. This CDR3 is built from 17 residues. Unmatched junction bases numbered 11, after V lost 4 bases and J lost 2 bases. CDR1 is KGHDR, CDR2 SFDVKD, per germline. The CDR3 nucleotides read TGTGCCACCAGTGACCCGACTCCGGGACAGGTGAACTATGGCTACACCTTC. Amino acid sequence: CATSDPTPGQVNYGYTF.

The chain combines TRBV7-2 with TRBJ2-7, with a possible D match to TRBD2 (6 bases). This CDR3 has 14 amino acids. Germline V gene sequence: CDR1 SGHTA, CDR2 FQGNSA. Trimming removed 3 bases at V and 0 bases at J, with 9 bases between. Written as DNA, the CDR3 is TGTGCCAGCAGCTTCTACGGGAGCTCCTACGAGCAGTACTTC. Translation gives CASSFYGSSYEQYF.

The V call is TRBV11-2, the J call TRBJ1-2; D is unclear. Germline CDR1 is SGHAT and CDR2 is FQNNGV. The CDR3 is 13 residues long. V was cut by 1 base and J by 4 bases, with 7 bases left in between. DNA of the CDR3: TGTGCCAGCAGCTTAGGTGCTACCTATGGCTACACCTTC. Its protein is CASSLGATYGYTF.

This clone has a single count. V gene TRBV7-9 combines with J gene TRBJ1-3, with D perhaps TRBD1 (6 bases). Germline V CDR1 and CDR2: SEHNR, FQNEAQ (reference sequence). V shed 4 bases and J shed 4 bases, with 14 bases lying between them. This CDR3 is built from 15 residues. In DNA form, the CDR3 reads TGTGCCAGCAGCTCCCGGGGGGCCGCAGGAAACACCATATATTTT. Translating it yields CASSSRGAAGNTIYF.

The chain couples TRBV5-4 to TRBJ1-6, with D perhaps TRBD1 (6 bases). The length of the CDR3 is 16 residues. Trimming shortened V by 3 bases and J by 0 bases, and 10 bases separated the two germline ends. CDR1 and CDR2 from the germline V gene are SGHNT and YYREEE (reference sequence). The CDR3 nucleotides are TGTGCCAGCAGCTCGGTGGACAGCTCCTATAATTCACCCCTCCACTTT. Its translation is CASSSVDSSYNSPLHF. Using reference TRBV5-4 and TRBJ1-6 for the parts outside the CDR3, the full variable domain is ETGVTQSPTHLIKTRGQQVTLRCSSQSGHNTVSWYQQALGQGPQFIFQYYREEENGRGNFPPRFSGLQFPNYSSELNVNALELDDSALYLCASSSVDSSYNSPLHFGNGTRLTVT.

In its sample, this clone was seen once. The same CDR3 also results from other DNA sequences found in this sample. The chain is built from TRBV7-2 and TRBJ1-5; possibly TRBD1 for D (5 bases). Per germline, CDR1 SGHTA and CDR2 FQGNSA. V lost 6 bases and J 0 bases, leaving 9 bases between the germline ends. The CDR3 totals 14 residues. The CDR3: CASSPQGSNQPQHF. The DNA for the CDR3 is TGTGCCAGCAGTCCCCAGGGTAGCAATCAGCCCCAGCATTTT.

CDR3: CASSFRSGEETQYF. As DNA, the CDR3 is TGTGCCAGCAGCTTTCGTAGCGGTGAAGAGACCCAGTACTTC. This chain uses TRBV5-6 with TRBJ2-5; TRBD2 might be the D (6 bases). Trimming removed 2 bases from V and 3 bases from J, with 11 bases in between. The V gene's germline CDR1 is SGHDT and CDR2 YYEEEE. This CDR3 is 14 amino acids long.

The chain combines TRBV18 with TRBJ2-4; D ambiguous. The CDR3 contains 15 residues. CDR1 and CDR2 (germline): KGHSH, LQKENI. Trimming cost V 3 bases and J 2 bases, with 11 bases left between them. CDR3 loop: CASSPGEAPKNIQYF. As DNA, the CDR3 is TGTGCCAGCTCACCCGGAGAAGCCCCCAAAAACATTCAGTACTTC. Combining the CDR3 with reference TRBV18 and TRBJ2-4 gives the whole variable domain NAGVMQNPRHLVRRRGQEARLRCSPMKGHSHVYWYRQLPEEGLKFMVYLQKENIIDESGMPKERFSAEFPKEGPSILRIQQVVRGDSAAYFCASSPGEAPKNIQYFGAGTRLSVL.

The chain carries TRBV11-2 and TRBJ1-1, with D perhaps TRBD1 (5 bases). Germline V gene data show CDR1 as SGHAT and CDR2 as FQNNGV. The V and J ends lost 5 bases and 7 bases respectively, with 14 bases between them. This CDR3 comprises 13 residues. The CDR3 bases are TGTGCCAGCAGCCTCGGGACTTATCGTGAAGCTTTCTTT. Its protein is CASSLGTYREAFF. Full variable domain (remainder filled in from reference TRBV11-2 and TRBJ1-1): EAGVAQSPRYKIIEKRQSVAFWCNPISGHATLYWYQQILGQGPKLLIQFQNNGVVDDSQLPKDRFSAERLKGVDSTLKIQPAKLEDSAVYLCASSLGTYREAFFGQGTRLTVV.

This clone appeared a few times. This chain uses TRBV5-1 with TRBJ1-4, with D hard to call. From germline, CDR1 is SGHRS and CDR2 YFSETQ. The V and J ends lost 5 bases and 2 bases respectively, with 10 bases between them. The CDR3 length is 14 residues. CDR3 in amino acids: CASRRGRTNEKLFF. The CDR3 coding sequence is TGCGCCAGCAGACGTGGGAGGACTAATGAAAAACTGTTTTTT.

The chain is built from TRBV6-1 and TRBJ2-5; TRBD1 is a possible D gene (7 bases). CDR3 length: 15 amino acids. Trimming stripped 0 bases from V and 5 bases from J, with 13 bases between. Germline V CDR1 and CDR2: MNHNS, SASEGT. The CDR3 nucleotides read TGTGCCAGCAGTGAAGCGGGGGGACAGTGGGAGACCCAGTACTTC. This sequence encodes CASSEAGGQWETQYF.

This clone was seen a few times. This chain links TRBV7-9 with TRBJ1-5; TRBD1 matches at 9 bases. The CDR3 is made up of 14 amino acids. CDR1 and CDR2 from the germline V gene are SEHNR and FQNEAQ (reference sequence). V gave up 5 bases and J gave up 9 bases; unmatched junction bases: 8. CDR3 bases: TGTGCCAGCAGCCTAGGGACAGGGAACCGGCCCCAGCATTTT. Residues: CASSLGTGNRPQHF.

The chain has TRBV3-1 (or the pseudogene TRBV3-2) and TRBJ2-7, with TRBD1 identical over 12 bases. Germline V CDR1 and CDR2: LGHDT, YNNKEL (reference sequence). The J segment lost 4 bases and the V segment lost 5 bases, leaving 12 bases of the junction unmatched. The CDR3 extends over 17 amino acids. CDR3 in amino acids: CASSSRDRGLLGYEQYF. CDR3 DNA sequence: TGTGCCAGCAGCTCCCGGGACAGGGGGCTTCTAGGGTACGAGCAGTACTTC.

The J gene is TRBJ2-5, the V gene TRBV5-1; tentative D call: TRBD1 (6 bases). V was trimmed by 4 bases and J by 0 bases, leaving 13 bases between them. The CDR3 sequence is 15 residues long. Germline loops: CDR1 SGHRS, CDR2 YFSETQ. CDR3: CASSAGDTYQETQYF. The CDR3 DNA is TGCGCCAGCAGCGCCGGGGACACATACCAAGAGACCCAGTACTTC.

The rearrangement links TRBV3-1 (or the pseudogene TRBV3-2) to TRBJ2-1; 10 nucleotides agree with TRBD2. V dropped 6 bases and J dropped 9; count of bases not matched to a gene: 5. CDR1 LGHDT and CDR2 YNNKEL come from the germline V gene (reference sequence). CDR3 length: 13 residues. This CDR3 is CASSASSGGEQFF. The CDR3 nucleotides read TGTGCCAGCAGTGCGTCTAGCGGGGGTGAGCAGTTCTTC.

The CDR3 DNA follows: TGTGCCACCAGTGACCCGGGACAGGGGCATGGCTACACCTTC. It is translated as CATSDPGQGHGYTF. The rearrangement uses TRBV24-1 and TRBJ1-2; 10 positions match TRBD1. The CDR3 extends over 14 amino acids. CDR1 and CDR2 from the germline V gene are KGHDR and SFDVKD. V shed 4 bases, J shed 6 bases, and the junction held 4 bases outside the gene matches.

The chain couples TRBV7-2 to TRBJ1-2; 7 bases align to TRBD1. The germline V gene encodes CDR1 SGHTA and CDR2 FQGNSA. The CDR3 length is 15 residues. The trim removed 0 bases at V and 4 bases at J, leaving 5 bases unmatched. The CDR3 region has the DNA TGTGCCAGCAGCTTAGCTGGAAACAGGGGCTATGGCTACACCTTC. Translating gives CASSLAGNRGYGYTF. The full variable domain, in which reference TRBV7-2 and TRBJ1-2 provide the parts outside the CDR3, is GAGVSQSPSNKVTEKGKDVELRCDPISGHTALYWYRQSLGQGLEFLIYFQGNSAPDKSGLPSDRFSAERTGGSVSTLTIQRTQQEDSAVYLCASSLAGNRGYGYTFGSGTRLTVV.

The CDR3 region is CASSRTSGRLLAKNIQYF. CDR3 nucleotide sequence: TGTGCCAGCAGCCGGACTAGCGGGAGGCTACTAGCCAAAAACATTCAGTACTTC. V usage is TRBV3-1 (or the pseudogene TRBV3-2) and J usage is TRBJ2-4, with 14 bases lining up with TRBD2. From germline, CDR1 is LGHDT and CDR2 YNNKEL (reference sequence). Trimming cost V 4 bases and J 0 bases; bases outside gene matches: 5. This CDR3 spans 18 amino acids.

The CDR3: CASSPRQGGNYGYTF. In DNA, the CDR3 is TGTGCCAGCAGCCCAAGACAGGGCGGTAACTATGGCTACACCTTC. The chain links TRBV7-2 to TRBJ1-2; 7 nucleotides match TRBD1. Unmatched junction bases numbered 7, after V lost 5 bases and J lost 1 base. Per the germline V gene, CDR1 is SGHTA and CDR2 is FQGNSA. CDR3 length equals 15 residues.

CDR3 amino acids: CATALDRGYGYTF. Written as DNA, the CDR3 is TGTGCCACCGCCCTTGACAGGGGATATGGCTACACCTTC. This chain links TRBV27 with TRBJ1-2, with 8 nucleotides matching TRBD1. V lost 10 bases to trimming and J lost 5 bases; unmatched junction nucleotides: 9. CDR3 size: 13 residues. Germline V CDR1 and CDR2: MNHEY, SMNVEV (reference sequence).

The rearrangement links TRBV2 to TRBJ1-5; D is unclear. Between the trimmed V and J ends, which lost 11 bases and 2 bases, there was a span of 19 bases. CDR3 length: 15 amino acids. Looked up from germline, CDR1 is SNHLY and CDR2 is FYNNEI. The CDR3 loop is CAPTEREQRNQPQHF. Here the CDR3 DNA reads TGTGCCCCCACGGAGAGGGAGCAGCGCAATCAGCCCCAGCATTTT.

The CDR3 DNA is TGTGCCAGCAGTTTTTCGGGAAAGGGGGCCAACGTCCTGACTTTC. Residues: CASSFSGKGANVLTF. This chain uses TRBV27 with TRBJ2-6, with D possibly being TRBD2 (5 bases). Germline V gene lookup returns CDR1 MNHEY and CDR2 SMNVEV (reference sequence). The V end was cut by 3 bases, the J end by 4 bases, with 10 bases between. There are 15 residues in the CDR3.

DNA of the CDR3: TGTGCCAGCAGCAAAGGGAGTCGGCGGGAGGGCCACCGGGGTTACAATGAGCAGTTCTTC. The encoded protein is CASSKGSRREGHRGYNEQFF. The J gene is TRBJ2-1, the V gene TRBV21-1; the table's D call, TRBD2, was not checked against the DNA. TRBV21-1 is an annotated pseudogene. The CDR3 totals 20 residues.

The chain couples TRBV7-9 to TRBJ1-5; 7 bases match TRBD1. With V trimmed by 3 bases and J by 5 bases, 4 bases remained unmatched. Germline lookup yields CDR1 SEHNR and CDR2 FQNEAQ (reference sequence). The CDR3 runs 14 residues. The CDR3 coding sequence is TGTGCCAGCAGCTTTGGAGGGGGCGATCAGCCCCAGCATTTT. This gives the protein CASSFGGGDQPQHF.

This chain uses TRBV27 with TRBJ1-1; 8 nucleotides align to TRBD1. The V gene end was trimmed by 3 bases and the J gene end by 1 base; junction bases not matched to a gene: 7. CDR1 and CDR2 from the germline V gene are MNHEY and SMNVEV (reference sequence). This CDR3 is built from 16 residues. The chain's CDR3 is CASSFFTGGPNTEAFF. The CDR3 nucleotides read TGTGCCAGCAGTTTCTTTACAGGGGGTCCGAACACTGAAGCTTTCTTT.

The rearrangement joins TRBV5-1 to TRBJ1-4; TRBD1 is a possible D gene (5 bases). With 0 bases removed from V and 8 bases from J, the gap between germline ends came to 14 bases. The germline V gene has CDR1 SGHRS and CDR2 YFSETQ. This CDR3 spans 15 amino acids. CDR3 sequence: CASSLEGPLGEKLFF. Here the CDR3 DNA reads TGCGCCAGCAGCTTGGAGGGGCCGTTGGGGGAAAAACTGTTTTTT.